In its sample, the clone carrying this TCR beta chain was seen many times. This sample was taken from a study of T cells after yellow fever vaccination. Researchers made TCR cDNA using 5'RACE template switching, and this step added a universal primer site and UMIs. TCRdb itself ran the 5' RACE reads through MiXCR, one entry per CDR3 protein. The table lists 65,000 to 70,000 distinct CDR3 sequences, 5% to 6.5% of them singletons. The CDR3 consists of 12 residues. Germline V CDR1 and CDR2: SGHTA, FQGNSA. V was clipped by 3 bases and J by 10 bases, with 7 bases between them. This chain joins TRBV7-2 and TRBJ1-6; D not resolved. The specimen was CD4+ T cells sorted from PBMCs, collected roughly 14 days after the first yellow fever vaccination. The TCR was taken from a man aged 18 to 35 who received the YFV17D yellow fever vaccine. The CDR3 coding sequence is TGTGCCAGCAGCTTTAGCCAATCACCCCTCCACTTT. Protein sequence: CASSFSQSPLHF.